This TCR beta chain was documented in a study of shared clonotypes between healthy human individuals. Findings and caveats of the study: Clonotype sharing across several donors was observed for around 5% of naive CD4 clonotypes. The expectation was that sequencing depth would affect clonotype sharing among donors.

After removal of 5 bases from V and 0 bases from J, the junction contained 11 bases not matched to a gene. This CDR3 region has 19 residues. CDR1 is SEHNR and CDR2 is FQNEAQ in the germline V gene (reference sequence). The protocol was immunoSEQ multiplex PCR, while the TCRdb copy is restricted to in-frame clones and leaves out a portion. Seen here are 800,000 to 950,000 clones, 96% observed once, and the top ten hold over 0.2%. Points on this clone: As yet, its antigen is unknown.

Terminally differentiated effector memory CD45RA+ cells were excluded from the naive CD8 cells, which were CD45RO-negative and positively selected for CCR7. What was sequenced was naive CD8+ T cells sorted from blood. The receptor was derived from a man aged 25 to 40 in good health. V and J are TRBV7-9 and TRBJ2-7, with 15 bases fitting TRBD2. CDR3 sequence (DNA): TGTGCCAGCAGCGGCAGAAGGACTAGCGGGAGGGGTTCCTCCTACGAGCAGTACTTC. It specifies CASSGRRTSGRGSSYEQYF.